This T cell receptor beta chain was profiled in a study of neurological immune-mediated disorders. Via MiXCR, TCRdb re-called the 5' RACE reads, giving one row per CDR3 protein. The sample yields tens of thousands of distinct CDR3 sequences, 3.5% to 5% seen once. The TCR originated in a man aged 25-45 years with multiple sclerosis. Sequenced: PBMCs.

CDR3 DNA: TGCAGTGCTAGAGATGGGACGGTTTCTAATTCACCCCTCCACTTT. Translating it yields CSARDGTVSNSPLHF. The chain carries TRBV20-1 and TRBJ1-6; the D gene is possibly TRBD1 (5 bases). V lost 0 bases and J 6 bases, leaving 12 bases between the germline ends. Germline values: CDR1 DFQATT, CDR2 SNEGSKA (reference sequence). The CDR3 covers 15 residues.